This T cell receptor (beta chain) stems from a study of sequential checkpoint blockade in melanoma. Study-level background: Maintenance nivolumab came after either treatment sequence.

The treatment denotes: randomized to nivolumab then ipilimumab (arm A) or the reverse (arm B). Sorted cells were live CD3+CD8+, lacking CD19 and CD56, from PBMCs. Some clones are missing from TCRdb's copy, which holds only in-frame ones; the method was immunoSEQ multiplex PCR. In the table there are fewer than 25,000 clones, 65% to 90% of which are singletons. The TCR sequence derives from a human donor with melanoma. This material consisted of CD8+ T cells sorted from blood (inferred from file names), taken from a patient given nivolumab and ipilimumab in sequence.

CDR3: CASSLRTGNEQYF. CDR3 coding DNA: TGCGCCAGCAGCTTGAGGACAGGGAACGAGCAGTACTTC. J is TRBJ2-5 and V is TRBV5-1, with 8 bases fitting TRBD1. TRBJ2-7 matches the DNA end more closely, so the J call is doubtful. Germline lookup yields CDR1 SGHRS and CDR2 YFSETQ. The CDR3 length is 13 residues.